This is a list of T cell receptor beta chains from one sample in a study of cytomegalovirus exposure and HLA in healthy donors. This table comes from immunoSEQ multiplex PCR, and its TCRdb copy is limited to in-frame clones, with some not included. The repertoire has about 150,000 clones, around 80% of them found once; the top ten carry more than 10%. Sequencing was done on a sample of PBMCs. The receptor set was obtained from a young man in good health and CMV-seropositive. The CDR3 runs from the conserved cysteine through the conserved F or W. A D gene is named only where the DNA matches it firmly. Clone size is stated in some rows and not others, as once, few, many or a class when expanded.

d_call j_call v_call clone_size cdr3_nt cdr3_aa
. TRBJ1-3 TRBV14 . TGTGCCAGCAGCGACAGGACCTCTGGAAACACCATATATTTT CASSDRTSGNTIYF
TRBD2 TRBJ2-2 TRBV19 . TGTGCCAGTAGACTGGGACTAGCGGGAGGCGACACCGGGGAGCTGTTTTTT CASRLGLAGGDTGELFF
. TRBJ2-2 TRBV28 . TGTGCCAGCAGAGAGTTAGCGACCACCGGGGAGCTGTTTTTT CASRELATTGELFF
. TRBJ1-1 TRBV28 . TGTGCCAGCAGGCGGGGCCCAGGCTGTGAAGCTTTCTTT CASRRGPGCEAFF
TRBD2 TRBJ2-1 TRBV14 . TGTGCCAGCAGCCCGGGACTAGCGGGATATGGTGAGCAGTTCTTC CASSPGLAGYGEQFF
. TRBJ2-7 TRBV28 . TGTGCCAGCAGTTTATATGGAGGGGTTTACGAGCAGTACTTC CASSLYGGVYEQYF
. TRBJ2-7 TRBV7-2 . TGTGCCAGCAGCCTCCAGGGGAGACCCCGCTACGAGCAGTACTTC CASSLQGRPRYEQYF
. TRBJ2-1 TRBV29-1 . TGCAGCGTACAGACGCCTGAGCAGTTCTTC CSVQTPEQFF
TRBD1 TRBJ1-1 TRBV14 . TGTGCCAGCAGCCGGAGGGACAGGGGCACTGAAGCTTTCTTT CASSRRDRGTEAFF
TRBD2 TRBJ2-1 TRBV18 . TGTGCCAGCTCAGACTACGCCGGGACTAGCATTCGAGCTGAGCAGTTCTTC CASSDYAGTSIRAEQFF
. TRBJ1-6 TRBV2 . TGTGCCAGCAGTGTCAGCGGTGCTAATTCACCCCTCCACTTT CASSVSGANSPLHF
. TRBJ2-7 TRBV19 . TGTGCCAGTAGTAGGGGACACCTCTACGAGCAGTACTTC CASSRGHLYEQYF
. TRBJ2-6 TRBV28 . TGTGCCAGCGGGGGGATCTCTGGGGCCAACGTCCTGACTTTC CASGGISGANVLTF
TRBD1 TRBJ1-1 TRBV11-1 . TGTGCCAGCAGCTTATCGGGACAGGACGGAGCTTTCTTT CASSLSGQDGAFF
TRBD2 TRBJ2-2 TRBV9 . TGTGCCAGCAGCCCTATAACGGGACTAGGGGTTCCCGGGGAGCTGTTTTTT CASSPITGLGVPGELFF
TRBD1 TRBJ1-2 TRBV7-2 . TGTGCCAGCAGCTCGACAGGGGAGGGCTATGGCTACACCTTC CASSSTGEGYGYTF
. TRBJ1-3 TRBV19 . TGTGCCAGTAGCGACTCAGCATCTGGAAACACCATATATTTT CASSDSASGNTIYF
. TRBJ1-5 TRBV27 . TGTGCCAGCAGCCAGAGGGCCGTGAGCAATCAGCCCCAGCATTTT CASSQRAVSNQPQHF
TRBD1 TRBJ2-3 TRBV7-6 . TGTGCCAGCAGCTTAGGAGGGGACAGGGGGCCAGATACGCAGTATTTT CASSLGGDRGPDTQYF
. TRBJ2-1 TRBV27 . TGTGCCAGCAGTTTATTAGGGGTGGACACCTACAATGAGCAGTTCTTC CASSLLGVDTYNEQFF
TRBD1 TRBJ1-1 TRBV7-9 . TGTGCCAGCAGCTTTGTAACAGGGGGAATGAACACTGAAGCTTTCTTT CASSFVTGGMNTEAFF
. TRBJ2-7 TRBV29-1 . TGCAGCGTCTTGACTTCTGAAGAGCAGTACTTC CSVLTSEEQYF
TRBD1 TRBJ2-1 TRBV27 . TGTGCCAGCAGCACCCGGTCGGGACAGGGGAAGGATGAGCAGTTCTTC CASSTRSGQGKDEQFF
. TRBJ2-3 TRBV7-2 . TGTGCCAGCAGCTTAGCTCCAGGGGATGGCACAGATACGCAGTATTTT CASSLAPGDGTDTQYF
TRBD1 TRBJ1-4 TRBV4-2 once TGTGCCAGCAGCCAACAACAGGGGATTAATGAAAAACTGTTTTTT CASSQQQGINEKLFF
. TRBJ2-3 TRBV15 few TGTGCCACCAGCAGAGTGGACTCGGTGAGACACCCCACGCAGTATTTT CATSRVDSVRHPTQYF
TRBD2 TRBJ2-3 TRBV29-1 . TGCAGCGTTGTTGGCGGGAGAATGGATACGCAGTATTTT CSVVGGRMDTQYF
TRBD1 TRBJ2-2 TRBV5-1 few TGCGCCAGCAGCTTGGTGGCAGGGGGCACCGGGGAGCTGTTTTTT CASSLVAGGTGELFF
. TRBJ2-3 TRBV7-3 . TGTGCCAGCAGCTTAGGGGGATCTAGCGCAGATACGCAGTATTTT CASSLGGSSADTQYF
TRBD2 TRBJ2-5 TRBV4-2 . TGTGCCAGCAGCCAGAATAGCGGGATGGGAGAGACCCAGTACTTC CASSQNSGMGETQYF
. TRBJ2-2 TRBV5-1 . TGCGCCAGCAGCTTGGGGCTGACTCTAGGGGAGCTGTTTTTT CASSLGLTLGELFF
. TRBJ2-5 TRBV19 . TGTGCCAGTAGTATAGTTGCGGGGCTCGGGGAGACCCAGTACTTC CASSIVAGLGETQYF
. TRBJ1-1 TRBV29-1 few TGCAGCGCCGGAGACAGTATCGTTGAAGCTTTCTTT CSAGDSIVEAFF
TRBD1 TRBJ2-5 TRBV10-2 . TGCGCCAGCAGTAACAACAGGGGCGAGGGAGAGACCCAGTACTTC CASSNNRGEGETQYF
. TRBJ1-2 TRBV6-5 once TGTGCCAGCAGTGAAGATTTTTACGGACAGACCTTC CASSEDFYGQTF
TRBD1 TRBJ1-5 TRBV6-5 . TGTGCCAGCTCCGGGACAGTCAATCAGCCCCAGCATTTT CASSGTVNQPQHF
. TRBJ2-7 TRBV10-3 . TGTGCCATCAGCCGGGGTGAGGGGGAGTACGAGCAGTACTTC CAISRGEGEYEQYF
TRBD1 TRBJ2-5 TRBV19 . TGTGCCAGTAGCCGGCGGGACAGGGGCCTTCTGGAGACCCAGTACTTC CASSRRDRGLLETQYF
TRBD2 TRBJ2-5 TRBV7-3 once TGTGCCAGCAGCTTAGGGGGGACTAGCGGGAGCGGGGAGACCCAGTACTTC CASSLGGTSGSGETQYF
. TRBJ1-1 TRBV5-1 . TGCGCCAGCAGCTTAAGGGGGACCACTGAAGCTTTCTTT CASSLRGTTEAFF
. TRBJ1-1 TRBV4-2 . TGTGCCAGCAGCTATGGGACCGAGGGGGACACTGAAGCTTTCTTT CASSYGTEGDTEAFF
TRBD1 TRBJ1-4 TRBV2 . TGTGCCAGCCGGGGACAGGGAATCCTCCGAAAACTGTTTTTT CASRGQGILRKLFF
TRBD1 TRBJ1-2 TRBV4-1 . TGCGCCAGCAGCCCCGGGACAGATAACTATGGCTACACCTTC CASSPGTDNYGYTF
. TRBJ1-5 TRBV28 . TGTGCCAGCAGTTTACTCCGCTGGGTGGGAGATAGCAATCAGCCCCAGCATTTT CASSLLRWVGDSNQPQHF
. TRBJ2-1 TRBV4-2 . TGTGCCAGCAGCCAAGAAGGACTTGCTCATAGGAATGAGCAGTTCTTC CASSQEGLAHRNEQFF
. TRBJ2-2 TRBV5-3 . TGTGCCAGAAGCCTCGAACAGACCAACACCGGGGAGCTGTTTTTT CARSLEQTNTGELFF
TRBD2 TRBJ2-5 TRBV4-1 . TGCGCCAGCAGCAGCGGGACTAGCGGGATCGAGACCCAGTACTTC CASSSGTSGIETQYF
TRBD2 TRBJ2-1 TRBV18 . TGTGCCAGCTCACTCACTAGCGGGAGTAGCTACAATGAGCAGTTCTTC CASSLTSGSSYNEQFF
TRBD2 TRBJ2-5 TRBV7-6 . TGTGCCAGCAGCCCCATAGCGGGAGCCCAAGAGACCCAGTACTTC CASSPIAGAQETQYF
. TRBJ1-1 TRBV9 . TGTGCCAGCAGCGTAGCTACTGAGAACACTGAAGCTTTCTTT CASSVATENTEAFF
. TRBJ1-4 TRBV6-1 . TGTGCCAGCAGTGGGAGTAAGAGTGCAACTAATGAAAAACTGTTTTTT CASSGSKSATNEKLFF
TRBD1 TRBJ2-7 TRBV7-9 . TGTGCCAGCAGCATTCCGGGACAGGGGTGGGACGAGCAGTACTTC CASSIPGQGWDEQYF
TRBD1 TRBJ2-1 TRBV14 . TGTGCCAGCAGCCGGTACATTGGACAGGGGGACAATGAGCAGTTCTTC CASSRYIGQGDNEQFF
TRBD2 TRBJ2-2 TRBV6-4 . TGTGCCAGCAGTAGCGGGAGGACCGGGGAGCTGTTTTTT CASSSGRTGELFF
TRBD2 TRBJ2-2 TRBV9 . TGTGCCAGCAGCGTAGAGGGGAGCGGGAGGGAGAACACCGGGGAGCTGTTTTTT CASSVEGSGRENTGELFF
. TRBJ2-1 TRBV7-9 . TGTGCCAGCAGCTCACCAAGGAGGGAGAATGAGCAGTTCTTC CASSSPRRENEQFF
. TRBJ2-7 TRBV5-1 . TGCGCCAGCAGCCTACTTAGCGGAGACTCCTACGAGCAGTACTTC CASSLLSGDSYEQYF
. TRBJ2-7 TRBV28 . TGTGCCAGCAGTCGCAGTGCCTACGAGCAGTACTTC CASSRSAYEQYF
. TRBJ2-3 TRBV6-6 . TGTGCCAGCAGTATCAGCGGGAGCACAGATACGCAGTATTTT CASSISGSTDTQYF
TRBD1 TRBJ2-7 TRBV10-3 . TGTGCCATCAGTAATACAGGGGACGAGCAGTACTTC CAISNTGDEQYF